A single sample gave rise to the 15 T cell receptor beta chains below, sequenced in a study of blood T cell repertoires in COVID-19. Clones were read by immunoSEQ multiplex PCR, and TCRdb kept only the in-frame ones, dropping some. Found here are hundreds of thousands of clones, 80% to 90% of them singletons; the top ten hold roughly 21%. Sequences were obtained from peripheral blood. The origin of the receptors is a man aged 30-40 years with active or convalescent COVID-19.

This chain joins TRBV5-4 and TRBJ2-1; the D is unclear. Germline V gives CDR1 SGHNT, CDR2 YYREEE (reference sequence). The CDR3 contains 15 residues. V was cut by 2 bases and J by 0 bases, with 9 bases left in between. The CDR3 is CASSLPESSYNEQFF. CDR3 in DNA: TGTGCCAGCAGCTTACCCGAGAGCTCCTACAATGAGCAGTTCTTC. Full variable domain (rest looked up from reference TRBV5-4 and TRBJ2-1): ETGVTQSPTHLIKTRGQQVTLRCSSQSGHNTVSWYQQALGQGPQFIFQYYREEENGRGNFPPRFSGLQFPNYSSELNVNALELDDSALYLCASSLPESSYNEQFFGPGTRLTVL.

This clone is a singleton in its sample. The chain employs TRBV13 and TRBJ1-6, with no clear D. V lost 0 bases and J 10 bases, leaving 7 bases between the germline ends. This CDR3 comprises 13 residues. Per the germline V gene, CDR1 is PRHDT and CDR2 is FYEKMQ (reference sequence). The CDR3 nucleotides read TGTGCCAGCAGCTTAGGGGCCGGGTCACCCCTCCACTTT. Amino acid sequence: CASSLGAGSPLHF. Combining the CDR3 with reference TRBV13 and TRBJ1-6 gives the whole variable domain AAGVIQSPRHLIKEKRETATLKCYPIPRHDTVYWYQQGPGQDPQFLISFYEKMQSDKGSIPDRFSAQQFSDYHSELNMSSLELGDSALYFCASSLGAGSPLHFGNGTRLTVT.

The CDR3 here is CATSGQVGGNQPQHF. Written as DNA, the CDR3 is TGTGCCACCTCCGGGCAAGTCGGGGGAAATCAGCCCCAGCATTTT. This rearrangement joins TRBV19 to TRBJ1-5; tentatively, D is TRBD1 (5 bases). Germline V gene sequence: CDR1 LNHDA, CDR2 SQIVND (reference sequence). This CDR3 is 15 amino acids long. Trimming took 10 bases from V and 4 from J, leaving 20 bases between them.

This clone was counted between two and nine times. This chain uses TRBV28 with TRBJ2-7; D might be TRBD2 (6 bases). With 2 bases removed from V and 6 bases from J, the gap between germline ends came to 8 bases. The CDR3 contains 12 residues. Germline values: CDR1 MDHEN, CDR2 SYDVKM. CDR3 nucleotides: TGTGCCAGCAGTTTAGGGGGGTCCGAGCAGTACTTC. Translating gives CASSLGGSEQYF. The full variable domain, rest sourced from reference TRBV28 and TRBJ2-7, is DVKVTQSSRYLVKRTGEKVFLECVQDMDHENMFWYRQDPGLGLRLIYFSYDVKMKEKGDIPEGYSVSREKKERFSLILESASTNQTSMYLCASSLGGSEQYFGPGTRLTVT.

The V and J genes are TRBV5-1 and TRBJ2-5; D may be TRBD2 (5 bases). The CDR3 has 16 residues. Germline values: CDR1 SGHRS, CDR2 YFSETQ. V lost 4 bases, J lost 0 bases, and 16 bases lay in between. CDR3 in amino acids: CASSPRASSYQETQYF. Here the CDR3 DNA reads TGCGCCAGCAGCCCCCGGGCTAGCAGTTACCAAGAGACCCAGTACTTC.

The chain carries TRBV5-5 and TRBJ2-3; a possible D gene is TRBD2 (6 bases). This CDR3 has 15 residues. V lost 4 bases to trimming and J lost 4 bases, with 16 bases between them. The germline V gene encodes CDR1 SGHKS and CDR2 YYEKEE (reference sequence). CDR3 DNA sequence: TGTGCCAGCAGCACCGAAGGTGGGGAGGCAGATACGCAGTATTTT. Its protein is CASSTEGGEADTQYF.

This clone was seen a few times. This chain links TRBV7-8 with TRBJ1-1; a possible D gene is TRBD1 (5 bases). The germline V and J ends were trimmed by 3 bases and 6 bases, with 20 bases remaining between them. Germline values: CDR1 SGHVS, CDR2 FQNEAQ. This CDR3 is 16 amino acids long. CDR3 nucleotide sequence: TGTGCCAGCAGCTTTATCAGGGCAGGGTGGTGGGCTGAAGCTTTCTTT. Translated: CASSFIRAGWWAEAFF.

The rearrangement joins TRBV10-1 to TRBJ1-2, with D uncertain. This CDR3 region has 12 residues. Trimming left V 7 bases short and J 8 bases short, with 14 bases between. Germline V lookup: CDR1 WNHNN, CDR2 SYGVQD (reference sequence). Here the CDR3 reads CASKPGKSGYTF. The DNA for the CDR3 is TGCGCCAGCAAACCGGGGAAGTCGGGCTACACCTTC.

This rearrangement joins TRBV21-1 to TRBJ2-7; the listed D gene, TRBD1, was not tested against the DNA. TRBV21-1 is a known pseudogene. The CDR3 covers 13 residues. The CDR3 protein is CASNETETYEQYF. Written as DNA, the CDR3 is TGTGCCAGCAACGAAACAGAAACCTACGAGCAGTACTTC.

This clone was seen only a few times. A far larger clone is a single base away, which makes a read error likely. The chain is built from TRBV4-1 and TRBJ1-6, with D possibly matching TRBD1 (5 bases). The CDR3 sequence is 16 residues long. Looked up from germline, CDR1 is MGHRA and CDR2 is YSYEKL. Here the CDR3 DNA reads TGCCCCAGCAGCCCCCTGGGGGGCTCCTATAATTCACCCCTCCACTTT. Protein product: CPSSPLGGSYNSPLHF.

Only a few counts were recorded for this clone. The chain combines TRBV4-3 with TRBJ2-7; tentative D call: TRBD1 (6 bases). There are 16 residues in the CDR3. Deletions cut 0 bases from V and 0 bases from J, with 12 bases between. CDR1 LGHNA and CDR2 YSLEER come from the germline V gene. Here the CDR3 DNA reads TGCGCCAGCAGCCAAGATAGGACAGCCCTCTCCTACGAGCAGTACTTC. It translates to CASSQDRTALSYEQYF.

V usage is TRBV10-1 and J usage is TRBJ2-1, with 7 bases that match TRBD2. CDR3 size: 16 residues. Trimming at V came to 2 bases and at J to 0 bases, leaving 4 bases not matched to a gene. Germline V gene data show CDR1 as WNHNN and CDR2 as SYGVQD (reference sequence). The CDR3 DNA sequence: TGCGCCAGCAGTGAGAATTGCGGGAGCTCCTACAATGAGCAGTTCTTC. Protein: CASSENCGSSYNEQFF.

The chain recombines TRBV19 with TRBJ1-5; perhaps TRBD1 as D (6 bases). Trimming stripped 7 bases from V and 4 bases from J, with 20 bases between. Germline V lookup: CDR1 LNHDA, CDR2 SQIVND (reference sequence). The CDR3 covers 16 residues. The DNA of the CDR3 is TGTGCCAGTACCAGGGGAACGGTCCAGGAAAATCAGCCCCAGCATTTT. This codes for CASTRGTVQENQPQHF.

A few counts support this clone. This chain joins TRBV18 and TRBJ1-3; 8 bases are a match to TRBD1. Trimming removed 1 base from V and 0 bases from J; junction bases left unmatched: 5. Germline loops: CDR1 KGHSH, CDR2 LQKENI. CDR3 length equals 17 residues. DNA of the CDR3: TGTGCCAGCTCACCACGGGGACAGGCCGGCTCTGGAAACACCATATATTTT. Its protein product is CASSPRGQAGSGNTIYF.

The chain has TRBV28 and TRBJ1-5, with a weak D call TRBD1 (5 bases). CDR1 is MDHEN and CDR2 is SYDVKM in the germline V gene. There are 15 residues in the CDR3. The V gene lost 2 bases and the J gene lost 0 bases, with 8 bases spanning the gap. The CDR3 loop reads CASSLVGASNQPQHF. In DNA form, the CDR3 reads TGTGCCAGCAGTTTAGTTGGGGCTAGCAATCAGCCCCAGCATTTT.